This T cell receptor (beta chain) emerged from a study of CD8 T cells in Susac syndrome. General study points: The study acknowledged a relatively small number of individuals in its TCR sequencing and HLA analysis.

The CDR3 covers 11 residues. Germline V gives CDR1 MNHEY, CDR2 SMNVEV (reference sequence). Trimming stripped 7 bases from V and 6 bases from J, with 8 bases between. A word on this clonotype: The antigen remains undetermined.

Random hexamers were used to reverse transcribe the RNA input (roughly 0.5 to 1 ug). TCRdb processed the immunoSEQ multiplex PCR reads anew with MiXCR; each CDR3 protein has one entry. The sample yields around 79,000 distinct CDR3 sequences, about 95% seen once. V and J are TRBV27 and TRBJ2-3, with unresolved D. The sequence came from a human donor with multiple sclerosis. The sample was CD8+ T cells from PBMCs. The CDR3 loop reads CASTFLDTQYF. The CDR3 coding sequence is TGTGCCAGCACCTTTTTGGATACGCAGTATTTT.